This is a list of T cell receptor beta chains from one sample in a study of blood T cell repertoires in COVID-19. Measured with immunoSEQ multiplex PCR; TCRdb has only the in-frame clones, and not every one. The profile shows roughly 230,000 clones, about nine tenths of them singletons. The sequenced sample was peripheral blood. These TCRs come from a young man with COVID-19, enrolled during active disease. The CDR3 runs from the conserved cysteine through the conserved F or W. A D gene is named only where the DNA matches it firmly. Size is omitted from some rows. Given values are once, few, many or a class for expanded clones.

j_call v_call clone_size d_call cdr3_nt cdr3_aa
TRBJ1-1 TRBV6-5 - - TGTGCCTCAGCCAGGGCAGGCCGGAACACTGAAGCTTTCTTT CASARAGRNTEAFF
TRBJ1-4 TRBV7-9 - - TGTGCCAGCAGCGCCAGGGACATGGAGAGGAAACTGTTTTTT CASSARDMERKLFF
TRBJ2-1 TRBV10-2 - - TGCGCCAGCATCCTGGGGCCAAGGGCCAATGAGCAGTTCTTC CASILGPRANEQFF
TRBJ1-2 TRBV7-9 - TRBD1 TGTGCCAGCAGCCGGGACAGCTATGGCTACACCTTC CASSRDSYGYTF
TRBJ1-2 TRBV4-2 once TRBD1 TGTGCCAGCAGCCAAGAGGCGGACAGGGGGTCGGGCTACACCTTC CASSQEADRGSGYTF
TRBJ2-7 TRBV7-9 once - TGTGCCAGCAGCTTAGGGGCCCTTCGGGGCTACGAGCAGTACTTC CASSLGALRGYEQYF
TRBJ1-2 TRBV4-1 - - TGCGCCAGCAGCCAGAGGACATTGGGCTATGGCTACACCTTC CASSQRTLGYGYTF
TRBJ1-3 TRBV19 - TRBD1 TGTGCCAGTAGCCAATCGACAGGGTCTGGAAACACCATATATTTT CASSQSTGSGNTIYF
TRBJ1-1 TRBV19 - - TGTGCCAGTAGTATCTCAGGACTTTTGGCAGGGAACACTGAAGCTTTCTTT CASSISGLLAGNTEAFF
TRBJ2-5 TRBV10-3 - TRBD2 TGTGCCACCCGGACTAGCGGGGGGGCCATAGAGACCCAGTACTTC CATRTSGGAIETQYF
TRBJ2-1 TRBV5-4 - TRBD2 TGTGCCAGCAGCTTCGGCGGGGGTGTCTACAATGAGCAGTTCTTC CASSFGGGVYNEQFF